This T cell receptor (beta chain) was recovered during a study of technical replicates of blood from a handful of donors. Clones were read by immunoSEQ multiplex PCR, and TCRdb kept only the in-frame ones, dropping some. Among tens of thousands of clones, approximately 90% were seen once, and the ten largest hold around 0.24%. This CDR3 has 14 residues. V was clipped by 6 bases and J by 1 base, with 13 bases between them. Per the germline V gene, CDR1 is SGHKS and CDR2 is YYEKEE (reference sequence). Sequenced: T cells isolated from PBMCs. The clonotype was recovered from a human donor in good health. The chain links TRBV5-5 to TRBJ1-2; tentative D call: TRBD1 (5 bases). DNA for the CDR3: TGTGCCAGCACCCGGTCGGGGGGTAACTATGGCTACACCTTC. Protein product: CASTRSGGNYGYTF.